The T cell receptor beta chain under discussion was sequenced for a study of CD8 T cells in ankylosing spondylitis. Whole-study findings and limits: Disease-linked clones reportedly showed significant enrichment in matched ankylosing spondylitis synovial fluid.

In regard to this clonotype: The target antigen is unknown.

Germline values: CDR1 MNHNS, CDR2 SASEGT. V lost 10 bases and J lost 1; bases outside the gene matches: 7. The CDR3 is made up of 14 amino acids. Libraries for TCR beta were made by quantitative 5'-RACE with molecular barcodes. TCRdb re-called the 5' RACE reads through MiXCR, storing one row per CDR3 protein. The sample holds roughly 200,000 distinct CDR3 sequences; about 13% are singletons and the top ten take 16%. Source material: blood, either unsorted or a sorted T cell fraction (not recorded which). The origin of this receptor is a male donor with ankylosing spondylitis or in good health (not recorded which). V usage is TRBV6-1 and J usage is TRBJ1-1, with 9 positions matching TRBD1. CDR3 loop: CATPADRGNTEAFF. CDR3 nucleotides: TGTGCCACCCCAGCGGACAGGGGGAACACTGAAGCTTTCTTT.